This T cell receptor beta chain was found in a study of regulatory T cells in long-lasting Graves disease. Looking at the study overall: Antithyroid drugs had been taken under 3 months by newly diagnosed Graves' patients.

In building TCR beta libraries, iRepertoire HTBI primers were used together with Arm-PCR of CDR3 regions. From the multiplex PCR reads, TCRdb called clonotypes with MiXCR, one entry per CDR3 protein. In the table there are 530,000 or so distinct CDR3 sequences, 13% of which are singletons. CDR1 DFQATT and CDR2 SNEGSKA come from the germline V gene (reference sequence). J gave up 6 bases and V 8 bases, and 13 bases lay outside the gene matches. The CDR3 totals 14 residues. This clonotype was observed many times. This sample's time point: newly diagnosed GD, antithyroid drugs for less than 3 months. From RNA extracted from PBMCs, the TCR library was made. In addition, the sample was reused for a study of T cells in Graves' hyperthyroidism and ophthalmopathy. In that study: The definition of stable Graves' hyperthyroidism was no ophthalmopathy progression within 18 months. Blood also held most thyroid clonotypes expanded beyond 0.001.

This receptor was taken from a man aged 25-45 years with Graves disease. The chain has TRBV20-1 and TRBJ2-1, with 7 bases fitting TRBD2. This specimen was peripheral blood mononuclear cells (PBMCs), taken at new diagnosis, from a patient treated with antithyroid drugs. The CDR3 bases are TGCAGTCCCCACTTCGCGGGAGTGGGCAATGAGCAGTTCTTC. It encodes CSPHFAGVGNEQFF.